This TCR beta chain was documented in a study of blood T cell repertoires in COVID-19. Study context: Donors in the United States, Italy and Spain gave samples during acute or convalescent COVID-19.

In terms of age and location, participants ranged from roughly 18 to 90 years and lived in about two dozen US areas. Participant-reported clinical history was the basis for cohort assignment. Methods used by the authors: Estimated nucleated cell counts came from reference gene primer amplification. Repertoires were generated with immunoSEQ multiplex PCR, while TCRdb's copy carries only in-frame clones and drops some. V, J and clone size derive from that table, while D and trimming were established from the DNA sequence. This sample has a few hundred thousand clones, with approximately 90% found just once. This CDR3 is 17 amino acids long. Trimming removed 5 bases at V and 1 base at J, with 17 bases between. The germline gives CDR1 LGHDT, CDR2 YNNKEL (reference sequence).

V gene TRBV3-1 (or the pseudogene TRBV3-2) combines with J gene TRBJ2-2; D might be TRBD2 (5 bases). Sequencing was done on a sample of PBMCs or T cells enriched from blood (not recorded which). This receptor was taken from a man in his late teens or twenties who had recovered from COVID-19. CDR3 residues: CASSAIARGRNTGELFF. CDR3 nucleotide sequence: TGTGCCAGCAGCGCAATCGCTCGAGGGCGGAACACCGGGGAGCTGTTTTTT.